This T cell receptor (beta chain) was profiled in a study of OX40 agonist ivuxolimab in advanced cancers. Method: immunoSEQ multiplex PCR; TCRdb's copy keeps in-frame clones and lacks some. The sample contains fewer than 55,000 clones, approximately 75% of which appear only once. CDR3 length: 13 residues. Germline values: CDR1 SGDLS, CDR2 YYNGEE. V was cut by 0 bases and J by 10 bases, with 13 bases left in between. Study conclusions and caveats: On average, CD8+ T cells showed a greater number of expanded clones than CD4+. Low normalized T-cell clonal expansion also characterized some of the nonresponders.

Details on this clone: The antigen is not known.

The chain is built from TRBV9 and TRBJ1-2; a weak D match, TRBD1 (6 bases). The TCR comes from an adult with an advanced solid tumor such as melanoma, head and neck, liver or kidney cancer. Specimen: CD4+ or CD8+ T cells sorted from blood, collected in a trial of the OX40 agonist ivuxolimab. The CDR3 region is CASSVERQGPYTF. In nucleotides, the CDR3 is TGTGCCAGCAGCGTAGAACGTCAGGGGCCCTACACCTTC.